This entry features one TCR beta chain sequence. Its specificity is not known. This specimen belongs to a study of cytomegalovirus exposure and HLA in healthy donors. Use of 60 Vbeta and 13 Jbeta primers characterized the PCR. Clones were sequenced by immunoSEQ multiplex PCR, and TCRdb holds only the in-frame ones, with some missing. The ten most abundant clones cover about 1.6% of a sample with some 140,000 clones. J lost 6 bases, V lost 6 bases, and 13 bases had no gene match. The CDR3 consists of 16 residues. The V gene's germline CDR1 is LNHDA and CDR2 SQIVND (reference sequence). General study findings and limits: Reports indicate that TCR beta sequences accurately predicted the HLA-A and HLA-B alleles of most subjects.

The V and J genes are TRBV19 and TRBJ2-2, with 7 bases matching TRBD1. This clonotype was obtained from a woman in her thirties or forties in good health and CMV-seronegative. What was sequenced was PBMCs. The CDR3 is CASSPQGTVNAGELFF. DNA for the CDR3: TGTGCCAGTAGCCCCCAGGGGACAGTAAATGCCGGGGAGCTGTTTTTT.